A single T cell receptor beta chain is shown here with its context. The sample originates from a study of blood T cell repertoires in COVID-19. Study information: Sources were T cells, B-cell-depleted T cells, or PBMCs; the material itself was cDNA or gDNA.

V lost 7 bases, J lost 5 bases, and 3 bases stayed unmatched. The CDR3 spans 12 residues. Authors' analysis steps: Counts of nucleated cells, estimated from reference gene primer amplification, were obtained. The protocol was immunoSEQ multiplex PCR, while the TCRdb copy is restricted to in-frame clones and leaves out a portion. For V, J and clone size, that table is used; D and trimming come from the DNA. This sample carries about 330,000 clones, just over 85% of them seen once, and the ten largest clones take around 9.3%. The chain joins TRBV12-3 or TRBV12-4 to TRBJ2-7; 9 bases align to TRBD1. This clonotype originated in a young woman who had recovered from COVID-19. The specimen sequenced was PBMCs or T cells enriched from blood (not recorded which). The CDR3 sequence is CASTGQGNEQYF. CDR3 nucleotides: TGTGCCAGCACGGGACAGGGCAACGAGCAGTACTTC.